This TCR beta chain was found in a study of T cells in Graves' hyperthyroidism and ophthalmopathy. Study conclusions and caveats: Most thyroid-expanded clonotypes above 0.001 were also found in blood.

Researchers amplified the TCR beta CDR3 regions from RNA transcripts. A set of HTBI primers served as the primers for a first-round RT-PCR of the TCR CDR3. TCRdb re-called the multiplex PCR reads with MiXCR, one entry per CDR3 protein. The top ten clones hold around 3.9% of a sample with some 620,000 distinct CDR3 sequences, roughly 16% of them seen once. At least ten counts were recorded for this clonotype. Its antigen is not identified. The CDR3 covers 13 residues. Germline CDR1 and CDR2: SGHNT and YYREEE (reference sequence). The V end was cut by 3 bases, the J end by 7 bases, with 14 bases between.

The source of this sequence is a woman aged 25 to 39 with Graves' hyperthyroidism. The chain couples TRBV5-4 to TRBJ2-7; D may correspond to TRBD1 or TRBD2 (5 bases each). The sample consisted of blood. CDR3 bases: TGTGCCAGCAGCTGGGACGGTCTAGGGGAGCAGTACTTC. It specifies CASSWDGLGEQYF.